The entry below gives a single T cell receptor (beta chain) sequence along with its context. Profiled with immunoSEQ multiplex PCR; TCRdb holds only in-frame clones, not every one. The table records some 1,900,000 clones, less than 95% of them present only once. This specimen belongs to a study of shared clonotypes between healthy human individuals. With 1 base removed from V and 5 bases from J, the gap between germline ends came to 10 bases. Germline CDR1 is SGHRS and CDR2 is YFSETQ. This CDR3 contains 13 residues. Positively selected for CCR7, the CD45RO-negative cells used as naive CD8 cells excluded terminally differentiated effector memory CD45RA+ cells.

This TCR came from a man in his late teens or twenties in good health. This rearrangement joins TRBV5-1 to TRBJ2-7; D remains unclear. Sequencing was performed on naive CD8+ T cells sorted from blood. CDR3 nucleotides: TGCGCCAGCAGCTTGCCCGGCAACAACGAGCAGTACTTC. Protein: CASSLPGNNEQYF.